What follows describes a single T cell receptor beta chain. The data were obtained in a study of blood T cell repertoires in COVID-19. Study-level background: PBMCs, B-cell-depleted T cells, or T cells provided the cDNA or gDNA that made up the material.

Original analysis: Estimated nucleated cell counts came from reference gene primer amplification. Clones were sequenced by immunoSEQ multiplex PCR, and TCRdb holds only the in-frame ones, with some missing. V and J calls and clone size are given by that table; D and trimming were obtained from the DNA. The repertoire holds hundreds of thousands of clones, 83% seen once, with about 5.3% in the top ten. The germline V gene encodes CDR1 SQVTM and CDR2 ANQGSEA. The length of the CDR3 is 12 residues. V lost 4 bases to trimming and J lost 3 bases, with 10 bases between them. Enrolled through a virtual design, the participants were between 18 and 89 years of age and came from 24 US areas.

This receptor was identified in a woman between 50 and 59 years old who had been exposed to COVID-19. Sequenced input: PBMCs or T cells enriched from blood (not recorded which). This chain links TRBV29-1 with TRBJ2-7; D possibly corresponds to TRBD2 (6 bases). The CDR3 spells CSVVVGGYEQYF. In DNA form, the CDR3 reads TGCAGCGTTGTAGTCGGGGGCTACGAGCAGTACTTC.